The T cell receptor beta chain under discussion was sequenced for a study of blood T cell repertoires in COVID-19. Original processing methods: Amplification from reference gene primers served as the basis for estimated nucleated cell counts. Profiling relied on immunoSEQ multiplex PCR, and the TCRdb table lists in-frame clones only, not all of them. V, J and clone size reflect that table, while D and trimming were determined from the DNA. Of 200,000 to 250,000 clones in the sample, 85% to 90% are singletons; the top ten hold 2.7%. The CDR3 spans 15 residues. Germline V gives CDR1 SGHDT, CDR2 YYEEEE. Trimming at V came to 2 bases and at J to 6 bases, leaving 3 bases not matched to a gene. Seattle patients were enrolled during active infection and followed longitudinally.

This clonotype originated in a man aged 25-40 years with COVID-19, enrolled during active disease. The chain carries TRBV5-6 and TRBJ2-1; 12 nucleotides match TRBD2. Specimen: peripheral blood. The CDR3 DNA is TGTGCCAGCAGCTTTCGGACTAGCGGGGCCAATGAGCAGTTCTTC. This translates into CASSFRTSGANEQFF.